The clone carrying this TCR beta chain was seen only a few times. Its antigen is currently unknown. TCRdb fed the 5' RACE reads into MiXCR, producing one record per CDR3 protein. Among fewer than 650,000 distinct CDR3 sequences listed, around a fifth were seen once. These data come from a study of T cells after yellow fever vaccination. Broader study findings: Clonotype sharing between CD4 and CD8 compartments was small. A weaker but faster secondary response was observed, peaking on day 5 versus 15. The booster response re-showed most primary clones: approximately 97% CD4, around 87% CD8.

Germline-derived CDR1 and CDR2 are KGHDR and SFDVKD. The CDR3 runs to 14 residues. Between the trimmed V and J ends, which lost 4 bases and 3 bases, there was a span of 11 bases. This TCR derives from a man aged 18-30 years who received the YFV17D yellow fever vaccine. This sample comprised PBMCs, obtained approximately 20 days after the first yellow fever vaccination. This chain connects TRBV24-1 to TRBJ1-2; D gene ambiguous. For the CDR3, the DNA is TGTGCCACCAGTGACCGGGGTTCCGACTATGGCTACACCTTC. Its protein product is CATSDRGSDYGYTF.